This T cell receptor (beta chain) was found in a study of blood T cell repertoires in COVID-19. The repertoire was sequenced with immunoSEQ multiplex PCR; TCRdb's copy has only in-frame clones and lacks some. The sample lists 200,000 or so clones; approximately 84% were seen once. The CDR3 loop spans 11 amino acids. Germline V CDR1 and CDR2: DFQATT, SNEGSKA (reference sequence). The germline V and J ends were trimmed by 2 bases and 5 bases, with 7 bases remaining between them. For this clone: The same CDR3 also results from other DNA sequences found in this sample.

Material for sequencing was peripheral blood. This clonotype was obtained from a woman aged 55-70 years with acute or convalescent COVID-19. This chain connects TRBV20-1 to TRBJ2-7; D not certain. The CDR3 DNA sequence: TGCAGTGCTAGATCGGGTCACGAGCAGTACTTC. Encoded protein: CSARSGHEQYF.